The clone carrying this T cell receptor (beta chain) was seen many times. Antigen: not known. Germline V gives CDR1 SGHAT, CDR2 FQNNGV. CDR3 size: 16 residues. V was pared by 1 base and J by 8 bases, with 17 bases between. The sample belongs to a study of tumor-infiltrating lymphocytes in primary liver carcinoma. Overall study results and limits: Researchers report that only about 7-24% of top clones turned up in all five tumor regions.

Researchers generated TCR beta cDNA from around 510 ng of total RNA, relying on a constant-region primer. For TCR beta, libraries were produced by three nested multiplex PCR rounds using slightly modified ARM-PCR. Two initial PCR rounds of around 9 cycles each paired TRBV1-TRBV30 forward primers with a C-beta reverse primer. TCRdb ran MiXCR on the multiplex PCR reads and lists one entry per CDR3 protein. The sample records about 30,000 distinct CDR3 sequences, 70% to 80% being singletons. Both RNA and DNA were isolated together from about 21-30 mg of bulk tissue that had not been sorted. Five separate regions were sampled from each tumor.

The specimen sequenced was liver tumor tissue from sampling region 3. Subset given: tumor region T3, left-lateral pole. The rearrangement links TRBV11-2 to TRBJ1-4; D unresolved. The origin of this receptor is a woman aged 25-40 years with primary liver carcinoma and hepatitis B virus infection. The CDR3 reads CASSLGLLSSGEKLFF. CDR3 sequence (DNA): TGTGCCAGCAGCTTAGGCCTCCTTTCCTCTGGAGAAAAACTGTTTTTT.